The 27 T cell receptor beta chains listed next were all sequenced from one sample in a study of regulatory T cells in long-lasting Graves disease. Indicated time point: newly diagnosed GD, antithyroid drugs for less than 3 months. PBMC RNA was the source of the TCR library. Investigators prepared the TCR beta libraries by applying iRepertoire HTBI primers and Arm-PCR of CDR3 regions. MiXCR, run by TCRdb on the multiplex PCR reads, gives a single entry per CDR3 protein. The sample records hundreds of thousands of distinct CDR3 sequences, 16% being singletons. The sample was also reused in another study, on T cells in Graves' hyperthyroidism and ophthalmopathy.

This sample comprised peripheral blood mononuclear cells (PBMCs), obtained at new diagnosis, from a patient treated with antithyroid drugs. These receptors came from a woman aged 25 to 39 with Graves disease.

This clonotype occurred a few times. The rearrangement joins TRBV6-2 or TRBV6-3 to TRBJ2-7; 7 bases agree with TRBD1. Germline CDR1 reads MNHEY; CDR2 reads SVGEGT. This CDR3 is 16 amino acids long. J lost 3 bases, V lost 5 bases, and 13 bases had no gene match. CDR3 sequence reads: CASSETQGSYDYEQYF. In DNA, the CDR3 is TGTGCCAGCAGTGAAACACAGGGGTCTTACGACTACGAGCAGTACTTC.

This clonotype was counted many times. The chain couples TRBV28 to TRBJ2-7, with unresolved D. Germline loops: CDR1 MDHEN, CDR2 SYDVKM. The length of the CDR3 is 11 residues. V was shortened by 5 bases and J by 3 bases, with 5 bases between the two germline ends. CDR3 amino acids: CASSRFYEQYF. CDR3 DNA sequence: TGTGCCAGCAGTCGGTTCTACGAGCAGTACTTC.

This chain's CDR3 is CASSLAMTYNEQFF. CDR3 nucleotides: TGTGCCAGCAGTCTTGCCATGACCTACAATGAGCAGTTCTTC. V gene TRBV12-3 or TRBV12-4 combines with J gene TRBJ2-1; no clear D. The V and J ends lost 5 bases and 2 bases respectively, with 10 bases between them. This CDR3 has 14 amino acids.

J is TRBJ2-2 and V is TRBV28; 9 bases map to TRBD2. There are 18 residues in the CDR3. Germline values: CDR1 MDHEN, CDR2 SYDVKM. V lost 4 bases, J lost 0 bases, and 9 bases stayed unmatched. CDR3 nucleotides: TGTGCCAGCAGTTCCGTCCAGCGACTAGCGGCGAACACCGGGGAGCTGTTTTTT. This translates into CASSSVQRLAANTGELFF. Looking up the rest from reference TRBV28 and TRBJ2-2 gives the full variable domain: DVKVTQSSRYLVKRTGEKVFLECVQDMDHENMFWYRQDPGLGLRLIYFSYDVKMKEKGDIPEGYSVSREKKERFSLILESASTNQTSMYLCASSSVQRLAANTGELFFGEGSRLTVL.

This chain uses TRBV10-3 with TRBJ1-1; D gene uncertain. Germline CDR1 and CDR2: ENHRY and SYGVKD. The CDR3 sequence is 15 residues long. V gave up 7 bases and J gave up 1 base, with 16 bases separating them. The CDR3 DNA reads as TGTGCCATCACCACGACGATAAACCGGAACACTGAAGCTTTCTTT. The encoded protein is CAITTTINRNTEAFF.

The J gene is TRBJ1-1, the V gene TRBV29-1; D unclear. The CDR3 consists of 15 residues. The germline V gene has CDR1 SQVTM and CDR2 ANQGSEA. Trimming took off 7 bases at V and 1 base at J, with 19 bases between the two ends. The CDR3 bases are TGCAGCGGCCTGGGAGGCGTGGAAAGGAACACTGAAGCTTTCTTT. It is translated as CSGLGGVERNTEAFF.

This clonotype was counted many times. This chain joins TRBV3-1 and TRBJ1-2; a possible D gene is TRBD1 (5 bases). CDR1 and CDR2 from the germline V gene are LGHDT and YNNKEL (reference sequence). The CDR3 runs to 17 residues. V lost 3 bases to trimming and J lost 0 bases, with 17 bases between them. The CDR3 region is CASSQGTVTPANYGYTF. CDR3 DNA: TGTGCCAGCAGCCAGGGGACCGTGACGCCGGCTAACTATGGCTACACCTTC.

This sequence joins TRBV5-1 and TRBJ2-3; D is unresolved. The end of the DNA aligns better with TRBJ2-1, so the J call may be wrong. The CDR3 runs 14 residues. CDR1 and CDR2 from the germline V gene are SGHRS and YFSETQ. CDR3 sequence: CASSPSRPTDEQFF. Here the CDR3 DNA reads TGCGCCAGCAGTCCCTCGCGACCCACTGATGAGCAGTTCTTC.

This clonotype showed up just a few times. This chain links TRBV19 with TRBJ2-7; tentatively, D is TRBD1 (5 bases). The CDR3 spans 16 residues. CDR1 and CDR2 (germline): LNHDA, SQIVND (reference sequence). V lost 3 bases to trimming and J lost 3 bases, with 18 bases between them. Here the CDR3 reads CASSMGGRVPIYEQYF. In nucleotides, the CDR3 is TGTGCCAGTAGTATGGGCGGCAGGGTCCCCATCTACGAGCAGTACTTC.

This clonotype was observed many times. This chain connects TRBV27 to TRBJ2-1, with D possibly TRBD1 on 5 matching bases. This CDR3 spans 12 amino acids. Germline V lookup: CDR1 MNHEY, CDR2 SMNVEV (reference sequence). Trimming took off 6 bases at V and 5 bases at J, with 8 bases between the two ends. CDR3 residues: CASSRVNNEQFF. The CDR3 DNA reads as TGTGCCAGCAGCAGGGTTAACAATGAGCAGTTCTTC.

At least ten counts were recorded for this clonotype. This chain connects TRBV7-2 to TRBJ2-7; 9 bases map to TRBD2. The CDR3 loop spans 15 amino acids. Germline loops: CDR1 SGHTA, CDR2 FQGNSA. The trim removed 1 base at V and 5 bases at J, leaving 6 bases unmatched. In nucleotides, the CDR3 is TGTGCCAGCAGCTTAGGCGCGCGGGAGGGCAACGAGCAGTACTTC. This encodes CASSLGAREGNEQYF.

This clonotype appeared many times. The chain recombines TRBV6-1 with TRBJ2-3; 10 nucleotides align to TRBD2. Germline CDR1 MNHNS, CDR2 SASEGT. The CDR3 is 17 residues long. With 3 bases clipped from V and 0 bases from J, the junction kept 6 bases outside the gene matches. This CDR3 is CASSDPLTSGSTDTQYF. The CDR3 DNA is TGTGCCAGCAGTGATCCTCTGACTAGCGGGAGCACAGATACGCAGTATTTT.

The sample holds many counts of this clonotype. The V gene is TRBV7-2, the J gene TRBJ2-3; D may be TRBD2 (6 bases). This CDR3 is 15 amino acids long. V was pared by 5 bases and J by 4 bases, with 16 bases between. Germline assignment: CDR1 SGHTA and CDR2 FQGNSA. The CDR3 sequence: CASSIRDSSPDTQYF. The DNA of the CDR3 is TGTGCCAGCAGCATCCGGGACTCTTCCCCAGATACGCAGTATTTT.

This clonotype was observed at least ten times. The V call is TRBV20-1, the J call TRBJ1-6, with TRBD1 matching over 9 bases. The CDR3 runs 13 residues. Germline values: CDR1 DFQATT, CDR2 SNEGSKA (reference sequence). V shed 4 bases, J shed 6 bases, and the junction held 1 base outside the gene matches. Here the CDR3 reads CSATGQGNSPLHF. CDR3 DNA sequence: TGCAGTGCTACGGGACAGGGTAATTCACCCCTCCACTTT.

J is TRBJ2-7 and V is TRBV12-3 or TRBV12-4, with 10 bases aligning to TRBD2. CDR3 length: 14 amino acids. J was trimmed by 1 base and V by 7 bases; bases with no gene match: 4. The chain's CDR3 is CASTAGGWSYEQYF. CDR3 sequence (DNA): TGTGCCAGCACAGCGGGAGGGTGGTCCTACGAGCAGTACTTC.

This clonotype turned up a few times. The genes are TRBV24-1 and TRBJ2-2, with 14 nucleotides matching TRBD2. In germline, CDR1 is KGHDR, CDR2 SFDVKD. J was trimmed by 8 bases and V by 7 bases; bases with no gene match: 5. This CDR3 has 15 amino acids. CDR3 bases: TGTGCCACCAGGGGACTAGCGGGAGAGGCGGGGGAGCTGTTTTTT. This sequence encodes CATRGLAGEAGELFF.

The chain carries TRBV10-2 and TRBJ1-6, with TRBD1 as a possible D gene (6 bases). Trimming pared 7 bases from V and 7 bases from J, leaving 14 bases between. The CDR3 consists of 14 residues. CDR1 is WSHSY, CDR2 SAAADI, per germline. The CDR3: CASTEGGGNSPLHF. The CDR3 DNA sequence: TGCGCCAGCACGGAGGGGGGTGGCAATTCACCCCTCCACTTT.

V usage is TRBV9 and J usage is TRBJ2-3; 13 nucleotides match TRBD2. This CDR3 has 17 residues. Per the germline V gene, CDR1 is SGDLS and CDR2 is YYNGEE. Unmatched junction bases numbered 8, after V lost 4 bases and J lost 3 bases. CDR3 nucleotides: TGTGCCAGCAGCCCAAGGACTAGCGGGAGACTAACAGATACGCAGTATTTT. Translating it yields CASSPRTSGRLTDTQYF.

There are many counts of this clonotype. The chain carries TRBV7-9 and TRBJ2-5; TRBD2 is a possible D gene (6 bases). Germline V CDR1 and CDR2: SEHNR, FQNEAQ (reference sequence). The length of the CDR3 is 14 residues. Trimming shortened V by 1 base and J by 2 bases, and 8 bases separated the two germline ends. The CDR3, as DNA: TGTGCCAGCAGCTTAGGGGGACTGCAAGAGACCCAGTACTTC. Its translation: CASSLGGLQETQYF.

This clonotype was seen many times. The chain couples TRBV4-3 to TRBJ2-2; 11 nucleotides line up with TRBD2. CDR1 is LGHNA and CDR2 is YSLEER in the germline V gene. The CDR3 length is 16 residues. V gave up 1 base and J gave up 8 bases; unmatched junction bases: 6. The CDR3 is CASSQVLAGVAGELFF. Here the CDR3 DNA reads TGCGCCAGCAGCCAAGTACTAGCGGGAGTAGCTGGGGAGCTGTTTTTT.

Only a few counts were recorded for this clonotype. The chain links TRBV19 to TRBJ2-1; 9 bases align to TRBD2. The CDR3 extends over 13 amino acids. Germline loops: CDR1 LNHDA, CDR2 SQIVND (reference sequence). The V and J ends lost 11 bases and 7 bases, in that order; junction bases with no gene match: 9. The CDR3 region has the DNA TGTGCCTCCGGACTAGCGCGGTTTAATGAGCAGTTCTTC. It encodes CASGLARFNEQFF.

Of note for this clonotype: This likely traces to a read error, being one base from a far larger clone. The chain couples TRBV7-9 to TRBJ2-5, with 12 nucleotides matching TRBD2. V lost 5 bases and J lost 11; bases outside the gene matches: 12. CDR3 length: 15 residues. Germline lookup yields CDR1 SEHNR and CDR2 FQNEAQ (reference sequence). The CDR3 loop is CASSSRLAGVYEQYF. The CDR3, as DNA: TGTGCCAGCAGCAGTAGACTAGCGGGAGTCTATGAGCAGTACTTC.

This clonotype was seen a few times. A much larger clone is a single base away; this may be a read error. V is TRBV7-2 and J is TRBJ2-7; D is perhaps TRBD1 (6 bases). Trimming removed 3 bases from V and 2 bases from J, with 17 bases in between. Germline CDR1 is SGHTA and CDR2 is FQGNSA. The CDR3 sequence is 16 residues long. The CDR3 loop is CASSFGRQVGTYEQYF. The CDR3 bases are TGTGCCAGCAGCTTTGGACGACAGGTGGGAACCTACGAGCAGTACTTC.

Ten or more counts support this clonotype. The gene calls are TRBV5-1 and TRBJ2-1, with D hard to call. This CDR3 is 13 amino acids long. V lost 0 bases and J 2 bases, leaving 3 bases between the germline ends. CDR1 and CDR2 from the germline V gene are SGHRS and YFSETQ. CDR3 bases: TGCGCCAGCAGCTTGGAACCCTACAATGAGCAGTTCTTC. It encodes CASSLEPYNEQFF.

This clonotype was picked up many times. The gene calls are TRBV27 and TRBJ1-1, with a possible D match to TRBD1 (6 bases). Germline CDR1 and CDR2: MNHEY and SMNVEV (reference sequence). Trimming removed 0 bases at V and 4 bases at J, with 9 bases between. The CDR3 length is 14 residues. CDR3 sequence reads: CASSLSGGPTEAFF. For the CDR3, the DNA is TGTGCCAGCAGTTTATCAGGGGGTCCCACTGAAGCTTTCTTT.

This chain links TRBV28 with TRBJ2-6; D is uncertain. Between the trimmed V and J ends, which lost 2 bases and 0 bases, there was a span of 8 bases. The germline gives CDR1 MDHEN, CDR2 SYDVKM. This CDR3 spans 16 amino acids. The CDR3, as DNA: TGTGCCAGCAGTTTAACTCCTTTCTCTGGGGCCAACGTCCTGACTTTC. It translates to CASSLTPFSGANVLTF.

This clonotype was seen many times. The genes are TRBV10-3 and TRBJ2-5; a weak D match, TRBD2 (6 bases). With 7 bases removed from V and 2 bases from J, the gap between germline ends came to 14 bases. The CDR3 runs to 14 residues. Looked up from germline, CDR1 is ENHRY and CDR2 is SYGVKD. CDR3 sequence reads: CAITQTRKQETQYF. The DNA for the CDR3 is TGTGCCATCACCCAGACTAGAAAGCAAGAGACCCAGTACTTC.